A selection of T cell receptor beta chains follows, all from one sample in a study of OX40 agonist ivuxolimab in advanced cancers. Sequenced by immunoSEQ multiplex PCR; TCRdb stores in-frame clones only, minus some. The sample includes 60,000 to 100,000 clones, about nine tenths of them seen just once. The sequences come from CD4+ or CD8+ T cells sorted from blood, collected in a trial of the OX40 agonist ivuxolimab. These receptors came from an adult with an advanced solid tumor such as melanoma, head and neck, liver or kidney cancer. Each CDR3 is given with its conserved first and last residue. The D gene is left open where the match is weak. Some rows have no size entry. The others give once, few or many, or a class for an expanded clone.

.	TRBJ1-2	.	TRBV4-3	CASSHAGHGLTYGYTF	TGCGCCAGCAGCCACGCGGGACACGGACTTACCTATGGCTACACCTTC
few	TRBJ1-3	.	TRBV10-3	CAIRRGANSGNTIYF	TGTGCCATCAGGCGGGGGGCGAACTCTGGAAACACCATATATTTT
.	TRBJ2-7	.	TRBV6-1	CASSEYPRLTTYEQYF	TGTGCCAGCAGTGAATATCCCAGACTGACCACCTACGAGCAGTACTTC
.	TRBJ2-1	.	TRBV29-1	CSVEEFRNEQFF	TGCAGCGTTGAAGAGTTCCGCAATGAGCAGTTCTTC
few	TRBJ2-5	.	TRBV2	CASSYFEGETQYF	TGTGCCAGCAGCTATTTCGAGGGAGAGACCCAGTACTTC
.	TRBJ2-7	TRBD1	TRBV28	CASSPATGGYEQYF	TGTGCCAGCAGTCCAGCGACAGGGGGCTACGAGCAGTACTTC
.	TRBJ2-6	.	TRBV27	CASSLVGSGANVLTF	TGTGCCAGCAGTTTAGTAGGTTCTGGGGCCAACGTCCTGACTTTC
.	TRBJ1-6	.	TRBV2	CASSELGDYNSPLHF	TGTGCCAGCAGTGAACTCGGGGACTATAATTCACCCCTCCACTTT
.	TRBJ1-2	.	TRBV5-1	CASSLDSGPSYTF	TGCGCCAGCAGCTTGGACAGCGGCCCTAGCTACACCTTC
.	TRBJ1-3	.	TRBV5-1	CASRRIPGNTIYF	TGCGCCAGCAGGCGGATCCCTGGAAACACCATATATTTT
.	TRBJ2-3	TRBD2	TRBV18	CASSPAGGPNTQYF	TGTGCCAGCTCACCAGCGGGAGGGCCGAATACGCAGTATTTT
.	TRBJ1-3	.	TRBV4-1	CASSQDIGGGRWTGNTIYF	TGCGCCAGCAGCCAAGATATTGGGGGGGGCAGGTGGACTGGAAACACCATATATTTT
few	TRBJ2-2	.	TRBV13	CASSLGSISTANTGELFF	TGTGCCAGCAGCTTAGGTAGTATTTCGACAGCTAACACCGGGGAGCTGTTTTTT
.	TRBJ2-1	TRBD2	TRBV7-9	CASTRREGLLNEQFF	TGTGCCAGCACTAGGCGGGAGGGCCTATTGAATGAGCAGTTCTTC
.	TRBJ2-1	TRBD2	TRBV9	CASSVRASGRWGYNEQFF	TGTGCCAGCAGCGTCCGGGCTAGCGGGAGGTGGGGCTACAATGAGCAGTTCTTC
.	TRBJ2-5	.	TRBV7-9	CASSLLPGGPQETQYF	TGTGCCAGCAGCCTCCTCCCCGGAGGCCCACAAGAGACCCAGTACTTC
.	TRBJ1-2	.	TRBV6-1	CASSENSGYYGYTF	TGTGCCAGCAGTGAAAATAGTGGGTACTATGGCTACACCTTC